The rows below give T cell receptor beta chains drawn from one sample of a study of beta chain features in type 1 diabetes. Assay used: immunoSEQ multiplex PCR; TCRdb lists only in-frame clones, some missing. The table records about 280,000 clones, roughly 15% of them present only once. The sequencing sample was made of naive CD4+ T cells from blood. These receptors all come from a man aged 18 to 29 with type 1 diabetes. Each CDR3 is given with its conserved first and last residue. A D gene is named only where the DNA matches it firmly. The size of a clone is reported for some rows only, either as once, few or many, or as a class for expanded clones.

j_gene: TRBJ2-7
abundance: few
v_gene: TRBV30
d_gene: NA
CDR3nt: TGTGCCTGGAGTTCTACTTCCTACCTCCGGACTGGTTCCTACGAGCAGTACTTC
CDR3aa: CAWSSTSYLRTGSYEQYF

j_gene: TRBJ2-4
abundance: NA
v_gene: TRBV11-2
d_gene: NA
CDR3nt: TGTGCCAGCAGCTGGCAGGCCGGGGACATTCAGTACTTC
CDR3aa: CASSWQAGDIQYF

j_gene: TRBJ1-5
abundance: NA
v_gene: TRBV28
d_gene: TRBD1
CDR3nt: TGTGCCAGCAGTTTGGCTGACAGGGCCAATCAGCCCCAGCATTTT
CDR3aa: CASSLADRANQPQHF

j_gene: TRBJ1-1
abundance: NA
v_gene: TRBV12-5
d_gene: NA
CDR3nt: TGTGCTAGTGGCCAGATGAACACTGAAGCTTTCTTT
CDR3aa: CASGQMNTEAFF

j_gene: TRBJ2-1
abundance: NA
v_gene: TRBV18
d_gene: NA
CDR3nt: TGTGCCAGCTCACCACCGAGTCATAATGAGCAGTTCTTC
CDR3aa: CASSPPSHNEQFF

j_gene: TRBJ2-7
abundance: NA
v_gene: TRBV2
d_gene: NA
CDR3nt: TGTGCCAGCAGTGCATTACATACCCACGAGCAGTACTTC
CDR3aa: CASSALHTHEQYF

j_gene: TRBJ2-6
abundance: NA
v_gene: TRBV9
d_gene: NA
CDR3nt: TGTGCCAGCAGCGACACAGGGGGGGCTGGGGCCAACGTCCTGACTTTC
CDR3aa: CASSDTGGAGANVLTF

j_gene: TRBJ2-1
abundance: few
v_gene: TRBV9
d_gene: NA
CDR3nt: TGTGCCAGCAGCGTATCGTCAGGTGATTGGGATGAGCAGTTCTTC
CDR3aa: CASSVSSGDWDEQFF

j_gene: TRBJ1-5
abundance: NA
v_gene: TRBV28
d_gene: TRBD1
CDR3nt: TGTGCCAGCAGAGGGGGCAGACAGCCCCAGCATTTT
CDR3aa: CASRGGRQPQHF

j_gene: TRBJ2-5
abundance: few
v_gene: TRBV21-1
d_gene: NA
CDR3nt: TGTGCCAGCAGCAATGGGCCGGGACAGGATAACCAAGAGACCCAGTACTTC
CDR3aa: CASSNGPGQDNQETQYF

j_gene: TRBJ1-1
abundance: few
v_gene: TRBV7-8
d_gene: TRBD1
CDR3nt: TGTGCCAGCAGCGTTTCCCCGGGACAGATGAACACTGAAGCTTTCTTT
CDR3aa: CASSVSPGQMNTEAFF

j_gene: TRBJ1-1
abundance: few
v_gene: TRBV7-2
d_gene: NA
CDR3nt: TGTGCCAGCAGCTACAGGGCGATGAACACTGAAGCTTTCTTT
CDR3aa: CASSYRAMNTEAFF

j_gene: TRBJ1-1
abundance: NA
v_gene: TRBV7-9
d_gene: NA
CDR3nt: TGTGCCAGCAGGATGACAGGTTCGTCGCCCACTGAAGCTTTCTTT
CDR3aa: CASRMTGSSPTEAFF

j_gene: TRBJ2-1
abundance: few
v_gene: TRBV7-2
d_gene: NA
CDR3nt: TGTGCCAGCAGCTTAGGTGGGCGAGCCCCAAACAATGAGCAGTTCTTC
CDR3aa: CASSLGGRAPNNEQFF

j_gene: TRBJ2-1
abundance: NA
v_gene: TRBV23-1
d_gene: TRBD2
CDR3nt: TGCGCCAGCAGTCAATCCCGGGAGGGTTTGCGGTCGTTCTTC
CDR3aa: CASSQSREGLRSFF

j_gene: TRBJ2-2
abundance: NA
v_gene: TRBV30
d_gene: TRBD2
CDR3nt: TGTGCCTGGAGGGGACTAGCGAACACCGGGGAGCTGTTTTTT
CDR3aa: CAWRGLANTGELFF

j_gene: TRBJ2-7
abundance: few
v_gene: TRBV5-6
d_gene: NA
CDR3nt: TGTGCCAGCAGCTACCTCGGACAGACCTACGAGCAGTACTTC
CDR3aa: CASSYLGQTYEQYF

j_gene: TRBJ1-2
abundance: NA
v_gene: TRBV19
d_gene: TRBD1
CDR3nt: TGTGCCAGTAGTCCAGGGGGCTATGGCTACACCTTC
CDR3aa: CASSPGGYGYTF

j_gene: TRBJ2-3
abundance: NA
v_gene: TRBV5-1
d_gene: NA
CDR3nt: TGCGCCAGCAGCCCCGGGGGACCGGGAGATACGCAGTATTTT
CDR3aa: CASSPGGPGDTQYF

j_gene: TRBJ2-7
abundance: NA
v_gene: TRBV5-1
d_gene: NA
CDR3nt: TGCGCCAGCAGCTTGGTCGGGCAGGGGACCTCCTACGAGCAGTACTTC
CDR3aa: CASSLVGQGTSYEQYF

j_gene: TRBJ2-2
abundance: few
v_gene: TRBV7-2
d_gene: NA
CDR3nt: TGTGCCAGTTCAGGCAGGACCGGGGAGCTGTTTTTT
CDR3aa: CASSGRTGELFF

j_gene: TRBJ2-5
abundance: NA
v_gene: TRBV29-1
d_gene: TRBD1
CDR3nt: TGCAGCGCCTCGGGACAGATAAAAGAGACCCAGTACTTC
CDR3aa: CSASGQIKETQYF

j_gene: TRBJ2-1
abundance: few
v_gene: TRBV7-2
d_gene: NA
CDR3nt: TGTGCCAGCAGCTTACGTTATGAGCAGTTCTTC
CDR3aa: CASSLRYEQFF

j_gene: TRBJ2-3
abundance: few
v_gene: TRBV25-1
d_gene: TRBD1
CDR3nt: TGTGCCAGCAGTGATAACAGGGGCGCAGATACGCAGTATTTT
CDR3aa: CASSDNRGADTQYF

j_gene: TRBJ2-7
abundance: NA
v_gene: TRBV7-2
d_gene: NA
CDR3nt: TGTGCCAGCAGCTTAGTTCGCAGCGAAATCCCCATCGAGCAGTACTTC
CDR3aa: CASSLVRSEIPIEQYF

j_gene: TRBJ1-2
abundance: NA
v_gene: TRBV9
d_gene: TRBD1
CDR3nt: TGTGCCAGCAGCGCCGAAGACAGGGGAGGAGGCTACACCTTC
CDR3aa: CASSAEDRGGGYTF

j_gene: TRBJ1-1
abundance: NA
v_gene: TRBV9
d_gene: NA
CDR3nt: TGTGCCAGCAGCGGAACAGGGCTCCCCACTGAAGCTTTCTTT
CDR3aa: CASSGTGLPTEAFF

j_gene: TRBJ1-3
abundance: few
v_gene: TRBV18
d_gene: NA
CDR3nt: TGTGCCAGCTCACCCTCGGGACTGGCCTCGGGGAGAGGAAACACCATATATTTT
CDR3aa: CASSPSGLASGRGNTIYF